This T cell receptor (beta chain) was identified during a study of T cell repertoires in cytomegalovirus infection. The study's findings and limits: Cumulated frequencies of public TCR beta families served to identify carriers of CMV plus the relevant HLA.

V was cut by 7 bases and J by 0 bases, with 11 bases left in between. CDR1 SNHLY and CDR2 FYNNEI come from the germline V gene. This CDR3 comprises 14 residues. In the case of this clonotype: Its antigen remains unidentified.

TCRdb re-called the reads through MiXCR, storing one row per CDR3 protein. The table lists approximately 1,000,000 distinct CDR3 sequences, about a third of them singletons. The sequence derives from a human donor in good health (CMV status not recorded). Some clones in this sample may be carry-over from other donors' samples. The chain carries TRBV2 and TRBJ2-3; D remains unclear. The sample in question was cultured CD8+ T cells from PBMCs, obtained from culture after CMV antigen stimulation. The CDR3 sequence is CASMYSSSTDTQYF. DNA of the CDR3: TGTGCCAGCATGTATAGCTCGAGCACAGATACGCAGTATTTT.